The clone carrying this T cell receptor (beta chain) was observed a few times. CDR1 is MNHEY, CDR2 SVGAGI, per germline. This CDR3 contains 15 residues. V lost 4 bases, J lost 10 bases, and 13 bases stayed unmatched. These data originate in a study of identical twins. The cDNA had a unique molecular identifier and a template-switch universal primer site. Using its own MiXCR run on the 5' RACE reads, TCRdb lists one record per CDR3 protein. Of roughly 750,000 distinct CDR3 sequences in the sample, about 20% are singletons; the top ten hold around 4.4%. Every donor was a healthy Caucasian. These data also featured in a second study, about T cells expressing NK-cell markers. That work adds: The eight sequenced donors comprised seven who were HCMV-seropositive and one who was seronegative.

The chain has TRBV6-5 and TRBJ1-1; 9 bases match TRBD1. This TCR derives from a woman aged 18-29 years in good health. The sequencing sample was made of PBMCs. CDR3 loop: CASSFLGQGGVGAFF. CDR3 coding DNA: TGTGCCAGCAGTTTCTTGGGACAGGGAGGGGTTGGAGCTTTCTTT.